This T cell receptor beta chain comes out of a study of cytomegalovirus exposure and HLA in healthy donors. Across the whole study: Earlier sequencing of about 179 million T cells yielded around 120 million unique TCR beta sequences.

There are 14 residues in the CDR3. Trimming pared 3 bases from V and 2 bases from J, leaving 7 bases between. Per the germline V gene, CDR1 is SNHLY and CDR2 is FYNNEI. PCR used 60 Vbeta primers and 13 Jbeta primers. Produced via immunoSEQ multiplex PCR; TCRdb's table is partial and in-frame only. This table holds 150,000 to 200,000 clones, about four fifths found once. This rearrangement joins TRBV2 to TRBJ1-4; D remains unclear. The source is a man in his forties in good health and CMV-seropositive. The sample taken for sequencing was PBMCs. The CDR3 here is CASSERFTNEKLFF. As DNA, the CDR3 is TGTGCCAGCAGTGAGAGGTTTACTAATGAAAAACTGTTTTTT.